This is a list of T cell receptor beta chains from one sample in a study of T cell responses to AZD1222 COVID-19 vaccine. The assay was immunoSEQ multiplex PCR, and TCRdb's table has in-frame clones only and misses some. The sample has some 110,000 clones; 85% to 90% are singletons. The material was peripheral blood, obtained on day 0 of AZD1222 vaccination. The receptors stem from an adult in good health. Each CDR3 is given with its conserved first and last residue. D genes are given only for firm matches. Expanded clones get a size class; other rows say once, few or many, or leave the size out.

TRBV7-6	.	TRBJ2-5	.	CASSSHQETQYF	TGTGCCAGCAGCTCGCACCAAGAGACCCAGTACTTC
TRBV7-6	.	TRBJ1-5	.	CASATGGGQPQHF	TGTGCCAGCGCCACGGGGGGGGGACAGCCCCAGCATTTT
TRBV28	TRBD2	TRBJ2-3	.	CASSLFASGSDTQYF	TGTGCCAGCAGTTTATTTGCTAGCGGGAGCGATACGCAGTATTTT
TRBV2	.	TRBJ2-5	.	CASSEGQQARRETQYF	TGTGCCAGCAGTGAAGGACAGCAAGCGCGTCGGGAGACCCAGTACTTC
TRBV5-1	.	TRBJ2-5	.	CASSWRGGGEETQYF	TGCGCCAGCAGCTGGCGGGGAGGGGGCGAAGAGACCCAGTACTTC
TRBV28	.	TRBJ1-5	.	CASSLWNSNQPQHF	TGTGCCAGCAGTTTATGGAATAGCAATCAGCCCCAGCATTTT
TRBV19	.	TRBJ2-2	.	CASSSKFEIFANTGELFF	TGTGCCAGTAGTAGTAAGTTTGAGATTTTCGCGAACACCGGGGAGCTGTTTTTT
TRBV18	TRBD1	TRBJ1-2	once	CASSTMTGGENYGYTF	TGTGCCAGCTCAACTATGACAGGGGGGGAAAACTATGGCTACACCTTC
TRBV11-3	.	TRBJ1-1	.	CASSPGLHTEAFF	TGTGCCAGCAGCCCGGGTTTGCACACTGAAGCTTTCTTT
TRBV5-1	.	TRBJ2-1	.	CASSPLISARQFF	TGCGCCAGCAGCCCCCTGATTAGCGCAAGACAGTTCTTC
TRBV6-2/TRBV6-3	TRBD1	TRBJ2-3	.	CASSPDRDFDTDTQYF	TGTGCCAGCAGCCCGGACAGGGATTTTGATACAGATACGCAGTATTTT
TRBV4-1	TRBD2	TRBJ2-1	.	CASRHQTSGIDYNEQFF	TGCGCCAGCAGACATCAGACTAGCGGGATCGACTACAATGAGCAGTTCTTC
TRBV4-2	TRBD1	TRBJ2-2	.	CASSPRQGASGELFF	TGTGCCAGCAGCCCTAGACAGGGGGCGAGCGGGGAGCTGTTTTTT
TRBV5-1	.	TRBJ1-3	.	CASSLDSGNTIYF	TGCGCCAGCAGCTTGGACTCTGGAAACACCATATATTTT
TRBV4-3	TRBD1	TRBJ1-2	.	CASSQDYRGSGGYTF	TGCGCCAGCAGCCAAGATTACAGGGGGTCTGGTGGCTACACCTTC
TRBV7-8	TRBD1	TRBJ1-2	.	CASSLGQGANYGYTF	TGTGCCAGCAGCTTAGGCCAGGGGGCTAACTATGGCTACACCTTC
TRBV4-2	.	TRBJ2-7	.	CASSQVSGTQYF	TGTGCCAGCAGCCAAGTTAGCGGAACGCAGTACTTC
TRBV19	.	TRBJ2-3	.	CASSNRVGADTQYF	TGTGCCAGTAGTAATCGGGTGGGCGCAGATACGCAGTATTTT
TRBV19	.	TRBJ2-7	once	CASSMGQRAAEQYF	TGTGCCAGTAGTATGGGACAGCGGGCTGCCGAGCAGTACTTC
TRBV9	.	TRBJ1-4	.	CASSTQPATNEKLFF	TGTGCCAGCAGCACACAGCCCGCAACTAATGAAAAACTGTTTTTT
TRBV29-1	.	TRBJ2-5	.	CSVPPAGMWETQYF	TGCAGCGTTCCCCCAGCGGGCATGTGGGAGACCCAGTACTTC
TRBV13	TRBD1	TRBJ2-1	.	CASSRSAATGGLSLYNEQFF	TGTGCCAGCAGCCGATCTGCCGCGACAGGGGGACTCTCCCTTTACAATGAGCAGTTCTTC
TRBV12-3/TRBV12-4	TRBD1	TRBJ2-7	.	CASSYLPGQEQYF	TGTGCCAGCAGTTACCTTCCGGGACAGGAGCAGTACTTC
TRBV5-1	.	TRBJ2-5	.	CASSLEGVGETQYF	TGCGCCAGCAGTTTGGAGGGGGTGGGTGAGACCCAGTACTTC
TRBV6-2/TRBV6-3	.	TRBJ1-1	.	CASSPRMGNTEAFF	TGTGCCAGCAGCCCTAGAATGGGGAACACTGAAGCTTTCTTT
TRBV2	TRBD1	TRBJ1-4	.	CASSEVGQGNEKLFF	TGTGCCAGCAGTGAAGTTGGACAGGGCAATGAAAAACTGTTTTTT
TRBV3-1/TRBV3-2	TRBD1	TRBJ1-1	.	CASSLPRTGGVEAFF	TGTGCCAGCAGCCTCCCGAGGACAGGGGGGGTTGAAGCTTTCTTT
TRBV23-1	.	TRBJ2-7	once	CASSQSTHPAGRRLRDEQYF	TGCGCCAGCAGTCAAAGCACACACCCTGCTGGAAGGCGACTTCGGGACGAGCAGTACTTC
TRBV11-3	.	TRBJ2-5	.	CASSHRNQETQYF	TGTGCCAGCAGCCACAGGAACCAAGAGACCCAGTACTTC
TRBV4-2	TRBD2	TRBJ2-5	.	CASSQGGGQETQYF	TGTGCCAGCAGCCAGGGCGGGGGGCAAGAGACCCAGTACTTC
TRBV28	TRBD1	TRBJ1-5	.	CASSRTGQGYQPQHF	TGTGCCAGCAGTCGGACCGGACAGGGGTATCAGCCCCAGCATTTT
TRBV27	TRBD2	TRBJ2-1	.	CASSLYASGGKNEQFF	TGTGCCAGCAGTTTATACGCTAGCGGGGGAAAAAATGAGCAGTTCTTC
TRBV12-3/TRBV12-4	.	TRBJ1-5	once	CASSSSSNQPQHF	TGTGCCAGCAGTTCGTCAAGCAATCAGCCCCAGCATTTT
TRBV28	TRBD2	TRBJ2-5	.	CASSTGLAGETQYF	TGTGCCAGCAGTACGGGACTAGCGGGAGAAACCCAGTACTTC
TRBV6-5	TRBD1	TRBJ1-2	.	CASSPTTGGRGYTF	TGTGCCAGCAGCCCGACTACAGGGGGACGCGGCTACACCTTC
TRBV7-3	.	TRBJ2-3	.	CASSSSVQGTQYF	TGTGCCAGCAGCTCCTCTGTTCAGGGTACGCAGTATTTT
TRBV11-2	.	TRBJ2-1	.	CASSLAGGSYNEQFF	TGTGCCAGCAGCTTAGCTGGGGGGTCCTACAATGAGCAGTTCTTC
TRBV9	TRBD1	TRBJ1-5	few	CASSAGTGAPLLHF	TGTGCCAGCAGCGCCGGGACAGGGGCGCCCCTACTGCATTTT
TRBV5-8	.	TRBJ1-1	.	CASSRRDPTEAFF	TGTGCCAGCAGCCGGAGGGATCCCACTGAAGCTTTCTTT
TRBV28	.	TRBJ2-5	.	CASSRARGVAVRETQYF	TGTGCCAGCAGTCGAGCCAGGGGGGTTGCAGTCCGGGAGACCCAGTACTTC
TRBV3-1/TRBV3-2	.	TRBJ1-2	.	CASSPDINYGYTF	TGTGCCAGCAGCCCGGACATCAACTATGGCTACACCTTC